The 31 T cell receptor beta chains listed next were all sequenced from one sample in a study of T cells in Graves' hyperthyroidism and ophthalmopathy. The CDR3 regions of TCR beta were amplified from RNA transcripts. The primer set for the first-round RT-PCR of the TCR CDR3 was HTBI. TCRdb fed the multiplex PCR reads into MiXCR, producing one record per CDR3 protein. The table has some 600,000 distinct CDR3 sequences, 14% seen once. The sequenced sample consisted of blood. These receptors were taken from a young woman with Graves' hyperthyroidism that later progressed to Graves' ophthalmopathy.

This clonotype came up many times. The chain recombines TRBV7-2 with TRBJ1-2, with D possibly being TRBD1 (6 bases). V lost 5 bases to trimming and J lost 0 bases, with 16 bases between them. The CDR3 is made up of 16 amino acids. The germline V gene encodes CDR1 SGHTA and CDR2 FQGNSA. This CDR3 reads CASSLGAVSTNYGYTF. The CDR3 bases are TGTGCCAGCAGCCTGGGGGCAGTATCAACTAACTATGGCTACACCTTC. Together with reference TRBV7-2 and TRBJ1-2, the CDR3 gives the full variable domain: GAGVSQSPSNKVTEKGKDVELRCDPISGHTALYWYRQSLGQGLEFLIYFQGNSAPDKSGLPSDRFSAERTGGSVSTLTIQRTQQEDSAVYLCASSLGAVSTNYGYTFGSGTRLTVV.

This clonotype was seen a handful of times. V gene TRBV6-2 or TRBV6-3 combines with J gene TRBJ2-1; 11 bases align to TRBD2. Germline CDR1 is MNHEY and CDR2 is SVGEGT. CDR3 size: 15 residues. The J segment lost 2 bases and the V segment lost 5 bases, leaving 2 bases of the junction unmatched. This chain's CDR3 is CASSTSGRAYNEQFF. The CDR3 DNA sequence: TGTGCCAGCAGTACTAGCGGGAGAGCCTACAATGAGCAGTTCTTC.

This clonotype has at least ten counts. This chain links TRBV7-9 with TRBJ1-6; no clear D. CDR3 length equals 11 residues. V was trimmed by 6 bases and J by 12 bases, leaving 9 bases between them. Germline values: CDR1 SEHNR, CDR2 FQNEAQ (reference sequence). The CDR3 reads CASSVDRPLHF. The CDR3 coding sequence is TGTGCCAGCAGTGTTGACCGACCCCTCCACTTT.

This clonotype was counted many times. The chain combines TRBV12-3 or TRBV12-4 with TRBJ2-5; a possible D gene is TRBD2 (5 bases). The V gene lost 4 bases and the J gene lost 4 bases, with 13 bases spanning the gap. This CDR3 comprises 14 residues. As DNA, the CDR3 is TGTGCCAGCAGTTACTCCGGGGTCCGAGAGACCCAGTACTTC. Protein sequence: CASSYSGVRETQYF.

This clonotype turned up a few times. The rearrangement uses TRBV5-1 and TRBJ2-2; perhaps TRBD2 as D (6 bases). V lost 3 bases, J lost 0 bases, and 9 bases lay in between. The CDR3 covers 15 residues. The germline gives CDR1 SGHRS, CDR2 YFSETQ. In nucleotides, the CDR3 is TGCGCCAGCAGCTGGGACTCGACGAACACCGGGGAGCTGTTTTTT. Translation: CASSWDSTNTGELFF.

Ten or more counts support this clonotype. V is TRBV6-1 and J is TRBJ1-4; 7 nucleotides match TRBD1. The J segment lost 0 bases and the V segment lost 5 bases, leaving 15 bases of the junction unmatched. The CDR3 extends over 19 amino acids. Looked up from germline, CDR1 is MNHNS and CDR2 is SASEGT. The CDR3 sequence: CASSSSGGGSWATNEKLFF. The CDR3 DNA follows: TGTGCCAGCAGTTCATCAGGGGGGGGATCATGGGCAACTAATGAAAAACTGTTTTTT.

This clonotype was recorded at least ten times. The V gene is TRBV11-1, the J gene TRBJ2-7, with D tentatively TRBD2 (5 bases). The CDR3 totals 13 residues. From germline, CDR1 is SGHAT and CDR2 FQDESV (reference sequence). Trimming took off 5 bases at V and 5 bases at J, with 13 bases between the two ends. Written as DNA, the CDR3 is TGTGCCAGCAGCAAACATGCGGAGGACGAGCAGTACTTC. Translated, it gives CASSKHAEDEQYF.

This clonotype was observed many times. The chain employs TRBV12-3 or TRBV12-4 and TRBJ2-7, with D perhaps assigned TRBD1 or TRBD2 (5 bases each). The CDR3 runs to 14 residues. The V end lost 5 bases, the J end lost 0 bases, and 11 bases lay between the germline ends. The CDR3 reads CASSKGRNSYEQYF. The CDR3 DNA reads as TGTGCCAGCAGTAAGGGACGAAACTCCTACGAGCAGTACTTC.

The chain is built from TRBV20-1 and TRBJ1-6, with a weak D call TRBD1 (6 bases). V was trimmed by 0 bases and J by 1 base, leaving 13 bases between them. This CDR3 has 17 residues. The germline V gene has CDR1 DFQATT and CDR2 SNEGSKA (reference sequence). The CDR3 DNA follows: TGCAGTGCTAGAGAAGGCAGGGGATCTTCCTATAATTCACCCCTCCACTTT. It yields the protein CSAREGRGSSYNSPLHF.

In its sample, this clonotype was seen many times. The genes are TRBV7-8 and TRBJ2-5; 13 bases are shared with TRBD2. V was clipped by 6 bases and J by 7 bases; unmatched bases: 11. CDR1 is SGHVS and CDR2 is FQNEAQ in the germline V gene. The CDR3 covers 16 residues. CDR3 in DNA: TGTGCCAGCAGGCCGCGACTAGCGGGAGGCAAAGGGACCCAGTACTTC. As protein: CASRPRLAGGKGTQYF.

In this sample, this clonotype turned up once. V is TRBV7-2 and J is TRBJ2-1; 9 bases agree with TRBD1. Looked up from germline, CDR1 is SGHTA and CDR2 is FQGNSA. CDR3 length: 14 residues. The V and J ends lost 4 bases and 8 bases, in that order; junction bases with no gene match: 6. This CDR3 reads CASSYGQGRDEQFF. In DNA, the CDR3 is TGTGCCAGCAGCTACGGACAGGGGAGGGATGAGCAGTTCTTC.

This clonotype was seen repeatedly, ten times or more. This chain uses TRBV28 with TRBJ2-5; no clear D. V lost 1 base and J 7 bases, leaving 4 bases between the germline ends. This CDR3 has 11 amino acids. Germline-derived CDR1 and CDR2 are MDHEN and SYDVKM. CDR3 coding DNA: TGTGCCAGCAGTTTATCGGGGACCCAGTACTTC. This encodes CASSLSGTQYF.

This chain links TRBV30 with TRBJ1-2; 11 positions match TRBD1. V gave up 1 base and J gave up 8 bases; unmatched junction bases: 6. The germline V gene has CDR1 GTSNPN and CDR2 SVGIG (reference sequence). CDR3 length equals 14 residues. The CDR3 loop is CAWSEDRGLRGYTF. CDR3 sequence (DNA): TGTGCCTGGAGTGAGGACAGGGGGCTTCGAGGCTACACCTTC.

This clonotype was recorded at least ten times. This chain connects TRBV28 to TRBJ2-1, with a weak D call TRBD2 (7 bases). The germline CDR1 and CDR2 sequences are MDHEN and SYDVKM. Trimming left V 8 bases short and J 0 bases short, with 14 bases between. The CDR3 is 15 amino acids. The CDR3 DNA reads TGTGCCAGCGGAACTGGGGGGGCCTCCTACAATGAGCAGTTCTTC. Amino acid sequence: CASGTGGASYNEQFF.

The genes are TRBV4-1 and TRBJ2-1, with 16 bases aligning to TRBD2. This CDR3 is 20 amino acids long. Germline loops: CDR1 MGHRA, CDR2 YSYEKL. The V and J ends lost 4 bases and 0 bases, in that order; junction bases with no gene match: 9. The CDR3 is CASSRLPGLAGGPSYNEQFF. The CDR3 nucleotides are TGCGCCAGCAGCCGCCTCCCGGGACTAGCGGGAGGGCCCTCCTACAATGAGCAGTTCTTC.

J is TRBJ2-2 and V is TRBV25-1; D remains unclear. This CDR3 spans 14 amino acids. The V end lost 0 bases, the J end lost 4 bases, and 6 bases lay between the germline ends. Germline-derived CDR1 and CDR2 are MGHDK and SYGVNS. CDR3 loop: CASSEYISTGELFF. The CDR3 DNA reads as TGTGCCAGCAGTGAATATATAAGCACCGGGGAGCTGTTTTTT.

In this sample, this clonotype turned up many times. The chain is built from TRBV28 and TRBJ2-7; TRBD2 matches 8 bases. The germline CDR1 and CDR2 sequences are MDHEN and SYDVKM. This CDR3 comprises 15 residues. With V trimmed by 3 bases and J by 2 bases, 6 bases remained unmatched. CDR3 nucleotides: TGTGCCAGCAGTTTGACCGGACTAGCCGCCTACGAGCAGTACTTC. It yields the protein CASSLTGLAAYEQYF.

In its sample, this clonotype was seen many times. J is TRBJ2-5 and V is TRBV29-1; 10 bases align to TRBD1. Germline V gene sequence: CDR1 SQVTM, CDR2 ANQGSEA. J was trimmed by 4 bases and V by 7 bases; bases with no gene match: 3. The CDR3 runs to 12 residues. This chain's CDR3 is CSAGDRGETQYF. The CDR3 DNA reads TGCAGCGCCGGGGACAGGGGAGAGACCCAGTACTTC.

This clonotype was detected ten times or more. The rearrangement links TRBV3-1 to TRBJ1-1, with no clear D. The CDR3 runs to 15 residues. The V end was cut by 1 base, the J end by 1 base, with 10 bases between. Germline values: CDR1 LGHDT, CDR2 YNNKEL (reference sequence). The CDR3: CASSQGGTANTEAFF. The DNA for the CDR3 is TGTGCCAGCAGCCAAGGGGGAACAGCGAACACTGAAGCTTTCTTT.

This clonotype turned up a few times. The gene calls are TRBV29-1 and TRBJ2-1; D call uncertain. The CDR3 extends over 10 amino acids. V was cut by 5 bases and J by 3 bases, with 2 bases left in between. Germline CDR1 SQVTM, CDR2 ANQGSEA. The CDR3 bases are TGCAGCGTTCACTACAATGAGCAGTTCTTC. Protein product: CSVHYNEQFF.

This clonotype occurred many times. This chain joins TRBV7-8 and TRBJ2-2, with D perhaps assigned TRBD1 or TRBD2 (5 bases each). The germline gives CDR1 SGHVS, CDR2 FQNEAQ. The CDR3 is made up of 16 amino acids. V lost 5 bases, J lost 4 bases, and 17 bases lay in between. The chain's CDR3 is CASSGSSGAGTGELFF. The CDR3 coding sequence is TGTGCCAGCAGCGGCTCGTCCGGGGCGGGCACCGGGGAGCTGTTTTTT.

Many counts were recorded for this clonotype. The V gene is TRBV19, the J gene TRBJ1-2; a possible D gene is TRBD1 (5 bases). Germline-derived CDR1 and CDR2 are LNHDA and SQIVND (reference sequence). Trimming took off 4 bases at V and 0 bases at J, with 15 bases between the two ends. The CDR3 runs 16 residues. The CDR3 DNA is TGTGCCAGTAGTAAGGGTGGAACAGGATCTAACTATGGCTACACCTTC. This translates into CASSKGGTGSNYGYTF. Full variable domain (remainder filled in from reference TRBV19 and TRBJ1-2): DGGITQSPKYLFRKEGQNVTLSCEQNLNHDAMYWYRQDPGQGLRLIYYSQIVNDFQKGDIAEGYSVSREKKESFPLTVTSAQKNPTAFYLCASSKGGTGSNYGYTFGSGTRLTVV.

V gene TRBV19 combines with J gene TRBJ1-1; 12 bases match TRBD1. V was pared by 8 bases and J by 2 bases, with 6 bases of the junction left unmatched. Germline CDR1 and CDR2: LNHDA and SQIVND (reference sequence). The CDR3 sequence is 15 residues long. In DNA, the CDR3 is TGTGCCAGTGGCGGGACAGGGGGCGTTAACACTGAAGCTTTCTTT. Its protein is CASGGTGGVNTEAFF.

For this clonotype: A much more abundant neighbour one base away suggests this may be a read error. V is TRBV19 and J is TRBJ2-7; D is possibly TRBD1 or TRBD2 (5 bases each). The CDR3 totals 15 residues. V dropped 5 bases and J dropped 2 bases, with 16 bases sitting between them. Per the germline V gene, CDR1 is LNHDA and CDR2 is SQIVND (reference sequence). DNA of the CDR3: TGTGCCAGTAGTGAAATCGCACAGGAGGCCTACGAGCAGTACTTC. Translated: CASSEIAQEAYEQYF.

This clonotype was detected ten times or more. The CDR3 spells CADTPFAANPGRLYGYTF. The CDR3 coding sequence is TGCGCCGATACACCATTCGCCGCCAACCCGGGACGCCTCTATGGCTACACCTTC. The chain couples TRBV5-1 to TRBJ1-2, with D possibly TRBD1 on 5 matching bases. This CDR3 has 18 residues. The germline V gene has CDR1 SGHRS and CDR2 YFSETQ. V shed 10 bases and J shed 4 bases, with 32 bases lying between them.

This clonotype was counted many times. V and J are TRBV6-8 and TRBJ2-7; 10 bases are a match to TRBD1. From germline, CDR1 is MNHGY and CDR2 SAAAGT. J gave up 5 bases and V 7 bases, and 8 bases lay outside the gene matches. The CDR3 is made up of 14 amino acids. CDR3 protein: CASILDRGLNEQYF. The CDR3 DNA reads TGTGCCAGCATTCTCGACAGGGGGCTTAACGAGCAGTACTTC.

In this sample, this clonotype turned up a few times. DNA of the CDR3: TGCAGTGCTAGATCCTTCAGCTGGAGCTCCTACGAGCAGTACTTC. As protein: CSARSFSWSSYEQYF. The chain couples TRBV20-1 to TRBJ2-7; the D is unclear. The CDR3 is 15 residues long. In germline, CDR1 is DFQATT, CDR2 SNEGSKA (reference sequence). Trimming removed 2 bases from V and 0 bases from J, with 14 bases in between.

The sample holds many counts of this clonotype. The chain carries TRBV28 and TRBJ1-5, with D hard to call. Per the germline V gene, CDR1 is MDHEN and CDR2 is SYDVKM. The CDR3 runs 15 residues. The V end lost 6 bases, the J end lost 1 base, and 13 bases lay between the germline ends. The CDR3 DNA is TGTGCCAGCAGAGCGCAGGACCGGAGCAATCAGCCCCAGCATTTT. Its protein is CASRAQDRSNQPQHF.

J is TRBJ1-3 and V is TRBV5-6; tentative D call: TRBD1 (5 bases). The V end was cut by 4 bases, the J end by 0 bases, with 17 bases between. The CDR3 totals 17 residues. Germline lookup yields CDR1 SGHDT and CDR2 YYEEEE. CDR3 coding DNA: TGTGCCAGCAGCGCCCGTTCGACAGACTACTCTGGAAACACCATATATTTT. The encoded protein is CASSARSTDYSGNTIYF.

This clonotype appeared many times. The chain links TRBV5-1 to TRBJ1-6; D is unclear. The V and J ends lost 4 bases and 10 bases respectively, with 12 bases between them. Germline CDR1 SGHRS, CDR2 YFSETQ. The CDR3 extends over 13 amino acids. CDR3 bases: TGCGCCAGCAGCAAGGAAGGGCGATCACCCCTCCACTTT. It translates to CASSKEGRSPLHF.

The rearrangement links TRBV4-1 to TRBJ1-6; D gene ambiguous. V lost 1 base and J 0 bases, leaving 7 bases between the germline ends. The CDR3 covers 16 residues. CDR1 and CDR2 from the germline V gene are MGHRA and YSYEKL. The CDR3 DNA sequence: TGCGCCAGCAGCCAAGTCGAGAGCTCCTATAATTCACCCCTCCACTTT. It translates to CASSQVESSYNSPLHF.